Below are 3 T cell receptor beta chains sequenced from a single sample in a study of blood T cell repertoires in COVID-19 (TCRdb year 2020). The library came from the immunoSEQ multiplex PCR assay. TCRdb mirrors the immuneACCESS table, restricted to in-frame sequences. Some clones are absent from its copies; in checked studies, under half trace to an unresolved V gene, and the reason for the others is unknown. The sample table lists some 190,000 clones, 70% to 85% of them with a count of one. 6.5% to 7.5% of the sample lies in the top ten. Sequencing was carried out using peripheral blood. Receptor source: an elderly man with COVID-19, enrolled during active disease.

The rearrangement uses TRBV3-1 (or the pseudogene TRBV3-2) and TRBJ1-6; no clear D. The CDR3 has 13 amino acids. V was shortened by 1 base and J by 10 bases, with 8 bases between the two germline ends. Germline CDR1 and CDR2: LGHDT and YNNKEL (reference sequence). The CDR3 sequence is CASSQGMQSPLHF. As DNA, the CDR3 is TGTGCCAGCAGCCAAGGAATGCAGTCACCCCTCCACTTT.

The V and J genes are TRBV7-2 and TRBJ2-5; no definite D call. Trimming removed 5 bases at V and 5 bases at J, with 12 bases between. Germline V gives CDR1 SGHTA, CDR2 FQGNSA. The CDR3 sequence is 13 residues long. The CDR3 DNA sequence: TGTGCCAGCAGCCCTCGGGTCTGGGAGACCCAGTACTTC. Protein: CASSPRVWETQYF.

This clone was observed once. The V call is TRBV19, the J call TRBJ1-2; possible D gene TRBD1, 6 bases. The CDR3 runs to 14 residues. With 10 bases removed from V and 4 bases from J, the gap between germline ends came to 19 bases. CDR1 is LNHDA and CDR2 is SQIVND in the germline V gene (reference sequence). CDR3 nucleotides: TGTGCCACTCCGGCGCGGGGGCAAGCCTATGGCTACACCTTC. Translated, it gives CATPARGQAYGYTF.